This T cell receptor beta chain was identified in a study of cytomegalovirus exposure and HLA in healthy donors. Broader study findings: Testing in vitro showed three CMV-associated chains specific for CMV antigens. Indistinguishable V segments, including TRBV6-2 and TRBV6-3, were excluded.

Both 60 Vbeta primers and 13 Jbeta primers went into the PCR. The protocol was immunoSEQ multiplex PCR, while the TCRdb copy is restricted to in-frame clones and leaves out a portion. Seen here are 150,000 to 200,000 clones, around 81% observed once, and the top ten hold about 2%. Sampled while nominally healthy, donors likely had unrecorded immune exposures. Germline loops: CDR1 MDHEN, CDR2 SYDVKM. This CDR3 contains 17 residues. The V and J ends lost 4 bases and 2 bases respectively, with 15 bases between them. For this clone: What it recognizes is unknown.

Sequences were obtained from PBMCs. The rearrangement joins TRBV28 to TRBJ2-6, with a tentative D call TRBD1 (6 bases). This sequence originates from a woman aged 25 to 39 in good health and CMV-seronegative. CDR3 coding DNA: TGTGCCAGCAGTTCACAGGGCTTTAGCACTGGGGCCAACGTCCTGACTTTC. It codes for CASSSQGFSTGANVLTF.